This T cell receptor (beta chain) was sequenced for a study of blood T cells in healthy people across ages. About the study: When template switching was applied, about one barcoded beta molecule was captured per two T cells.

Germline V lookup: CDR1 GTSNPN, CDR2 SVGIG (reference sequence). The CDR3 has 15 amino acids. The ends lost 2 bases at V and 7 bases at J; junction bases unmatched: 7. This clonotype was detected many times. Alongside a J-beta primer mix, a sample-barcoded 5' primer served in a second PCR lasting roughly 6 to 11 cycles. A template-switch adaptor with 12 random nucleotides tagged each cDNA molecule. A minimum of 2.5 million CDR3-containing paired-end reads was obtained for each sample. Using its own MiXCR run on the 5' RACE reads, TCRdb lists one record per CDR3 protein. The table records hundreds of thousands of distinct CDR3 sequences, about 30% of them present only once.

V usage is TRBV30 and J usage is TRBJ2-4, with 11 bases lining up with TRBD1. This clonotype was obtained from a woman older than 75 in good health. What was sequenced was blood. The CDR3 region has the DNA TGTGCCTGGAGTCGTTCCGGGACAGGGGGGAACATTCAGTACTTC. Its protein is CAWSRSGTGGNIQYF.